This is a list of T cell receptor beta chains from one sample in a study of T cell responses to AZD1222 COVID-19 vaccine. Profiled with immunoSEQ multiplex PCR; TCRdb holds only in-frame clones, not every one. The table records approximately 120,000 clones, 91% of them present only once. The sequencing used peripheral blood, collected on day 0 of AZD1222 vaccination. The receptors were gathered from an adult in good health. Both conserved end residues are part of each CDR3. A D gene is named only where the DNA matches it firmly. A clone size is listed for some rows: how often the clone was seen (once, few, many), or a class if it is expanded.

abundance	d_gene	v_gene	j_gene	CDR3aa	CDR3nt
-	-	TRBV9	TRBJ2-3	CASSVGQGRTDTQYF	TGTGCCAGCAGCGTAGGTCAGGGCCGCACAGATACGCAGTATTTT
-	TRBD2	TRBV29-1	TRBJ2-1	CSVKGLAGGRRYNEQFF	TGCAGCGTAAAGGGACTAGCGGGGGGGAGGCGGTACAATGAGCAGTTCTTC
-	-	TRBV2	TRBJ1-3	CASSENRGNTIYF	TGTGCCAGCAGTGAAAACAGAGGAAACACCATATATTTT
-	TRBD1	TRBV30	TRBJ2-1	CAWAGTDYNEQFF	TGTGCCTGGGCCGGGACAGACTACAATGAGCAGTTCTTC
once	-	TRBV6-5	TRBJ1-2	CASSPSGYGYTF	TGTGCCAGCAGTCCTAGTGGCTATGGCTACACCTTC
-	-	TRBV7-9	TRBJ2-5	CASSRETQYF	TGTGCCAGCAGCAGAGAGACCCAGTACTTC
-	TRBD1	TRBV11-2	TRBJ1-2	CASRTLDRDRIGGYTF	TGTGCCAGCAGGACATTAGACAGGGATCGCATCGGTGGCTACACCTTC
-	-	TRBV11-2	TRBJ1-2	CASSSVVFDYGYTF	TGTGCCAGCAGCTCCGTCGTTTTCGACTATGGCTACACCTTC
-	-	TRBV7-3	TRBJ2-1	CASSFGNYNEQFF	TGTGCCAGCAGCTTCGGCAACTACAATGAGCAGTTCTTC
-	-	TRBV2	TRBJ2-1	CASSRDTYNEQFF	TGTGCCAGCAGCCGGGACACATACAATGAGCAGTTCTTC
-	-	TRBV29-1	TRBJ2-1	CSVCAGLAYNEQFF	TGCAGCGTTTGCGCGGGGCTAGCGTACAATGAGCAGTTCTTC
-	-	TRBV7-2	TRBJ1-2	CASSLVGAVYGYTF	TGTGCCAGCAGCTTAGTTGGTGCCGTCTATGGCTACACCTTC
-	-	TRBV5-1	TRBJ1-1	CASSLTYWGTEAFF	TGCGCCAGCAGCTTAACATACTGGGGGACTGAAGCTTTCTTT
once	TRBD2	TRBV9	TRBJ2-1	CASSEGPPLAGGRNEQFF	TGTGCCAGCAGCGAGGGCCCGCCCCTAGCGGGAGGGAGGAATGAGCAGTTCTTC
-	-	TRBV10-3	TRBJ1-1	CAISGTVLNTEAFF	TGTGCCATCAGTGGGACGGTCTTGAACACTGAAGCTTTCTTT
-	-	TRBV6-2/TRBV6-3	TRBJ1-2	CASSPTTGDYGYTF	TGTGCCAGCAGCCCTACCACAGGCGACTATGGCTACACCTTC
-	-	TRBV14	TRBJ2-2	CASSQDTGHPLGELFF	TGTGCCAGCAGCCAAGATACGGGACACCCACTCGGGGAGCTGTTTTTT
-	TRBD2	TRBV7-2	TRBJ2-4	CASSPPLREANIQYF	TGTGCCAGCAGCCCCCCGCTGCGGGAGGCAAACATTCAGTACTTC
-	-	TRBV6-2/TRBV6-3	TRBJ2-7	CASSYRAGGDYEQYF	TGTGCCAGCAGTTACCGGGCAGGGGGGGACTACGAGCAGTACTTC
-	-	TRBV6-2/TRBV6-3	TRBJ1-5	CASSRLDPYRDQPQHF	TGTGCCAGCAGCCGTTTAGACCCATACAGGGATCAGCCCCAGCATTTT
-	TRBD1	TRBV6-2/TRBV6-3	TRBJ1-5	CASSLTGGQQPQHF	TGTGCCAGCAGTCTCACAGGGGGTCAACAGCCCCAGCATTTT
-	-	TRBV7-2	TRBJ2-5	CASSFQTGQETQYF	TGTGCCAGCAGCTTTCAAACCGGGCAAGAGACCCAGTACTTC
once	-	TRBV7-9	TRBJ1-2	CASSPGQDFPYGYTF	TGTGCCAGCAGCCCGGGACAAGATTTTCCCTATGGCTACACCTTC
-	TRBD1	TRBV28	TRBJ1-1	CASSESPGQGYTEAFF	TGTGCCAGCAGTGAGTCTCCAGGACAGGGGTACACTGAAGCTTTCTTT
once	-	TRBV7-8	TRBJ2-7	CASSLAGGQGGYEQYF	TGTGCCAGCAGCTTAGCAGGCGGGCAAGGGGGCTACGAGCAGTACTTC
-	TRBD2	TRBV6-2/TRBV6-3	TRBJ2-1	CASIPFWTSGHNEQFF	TGTGCCAGCATCCCTTTCTGGACTAGCGGCCACAATGAGCAGTTCTTC
once	-	TRBV3-1/TRBV3-2	TRBJ1-1	CASSQDRPGEAFF	TGTGCCAGCAGCCAAGATCGTCCGGGTGAAGCTTTCTTT
-	TRBD2	TRBV29-1	TRBJ2-1	CSASGTSSNEQFF	TGCAGCGCCTCCGGGACTAGTTCTAATGAGCAGTTCTTC
-	-	TRBV3-1/TRBV3-2	TRBJ2-5	CASSQERWQETQYF	TGTGCCAGCAGCCAAGAGCGCTGGCAAGAGACCCAGTACTTC
-	-	TRBV7-7	TRBJ2-1	CASSLDGNNEQFF	TGTGCTAGCAGCCTAGACGGGAACAATGAGCAGTTCTTC
-	TRBD2	TRBV5-1	TRBJ2-5	CASSQVSGGHQETQYF	TGCGCCAGCTCGCAAGTTAGCGGGGGGCATCAAGAGACCCAGTACTTC
once	TRBD1	TRBV7-9	TRBJ1-1	CASSQGANTEAFF	TGTGCCAGCAGCCAGGGGGCTAACACTGAAGCTTTCTTT
once	-	TRBV19	TRBJ2-4	CASSIPIFGAAKNIQYF	TGTGCCAGTAGTATCCCCATCTTTGGGGCCGCCAAAAACATTCAGTACTTC
once	TRBD1	TRBV27	TRBJ1-1	CASSFSAGGNTEAFF	TGTGCCAGCAGTTTCTCGGCAGGGGGCAACACTGAAGCTTTCTTT
once	-	TRBV13	TRBJ2-7	CASSSGSTGYEQYF	TGTGCCAGCAGCTCGGGGAGTACTGGGTACGAGCAGTACTTC
-	-	TRBV7-8	TRBJ1-5	CASSSEYFQPQHF	TGTGCCAGCAGCTCGGAGTATTTTCAGCCCCAGCATTTT
-	-	TRBV3-1/TRBV3-2	TRBJ2-3	CASSQARGVTDTQYF	TGTGCCAGCAGCCAAGCTCGTGGGGTTACAGATACGCAGTATTTT
once	-	TRBV18	TRBJ1-1	CASSYYATSNTEAFF	TGTGCCAGCTCCTACTACGCCACTTCCAACACTGAAGCTTTCTTT
-	-	TRBV30	TRBJ1-1	CAWSRQPGTEAFF	TGTGCCTGGAGTCGACAGCCGGGCACTGAAGCTTTCTTT
once	-	TRBV5-6	TRBJ1-2	CASSLESPNYGYTF	TGTGCCAGCAGCTTGGAATCCCCAAACTATGGCTACACCTTC
once	TRBD1	TRBV11-3	TRBJ2-1	CASSPGQGFYNEQFF	TGTGCCAGCAGCCCCGGACAGGGATTCTACAATGAGCAGTTCTTC
-	-	TRBV21-1	TRBJ1-6	CASSKGRNSPLHF	TGTGCCAGCAGCAAAGGACGGAATTCACCCCTCCACTTT